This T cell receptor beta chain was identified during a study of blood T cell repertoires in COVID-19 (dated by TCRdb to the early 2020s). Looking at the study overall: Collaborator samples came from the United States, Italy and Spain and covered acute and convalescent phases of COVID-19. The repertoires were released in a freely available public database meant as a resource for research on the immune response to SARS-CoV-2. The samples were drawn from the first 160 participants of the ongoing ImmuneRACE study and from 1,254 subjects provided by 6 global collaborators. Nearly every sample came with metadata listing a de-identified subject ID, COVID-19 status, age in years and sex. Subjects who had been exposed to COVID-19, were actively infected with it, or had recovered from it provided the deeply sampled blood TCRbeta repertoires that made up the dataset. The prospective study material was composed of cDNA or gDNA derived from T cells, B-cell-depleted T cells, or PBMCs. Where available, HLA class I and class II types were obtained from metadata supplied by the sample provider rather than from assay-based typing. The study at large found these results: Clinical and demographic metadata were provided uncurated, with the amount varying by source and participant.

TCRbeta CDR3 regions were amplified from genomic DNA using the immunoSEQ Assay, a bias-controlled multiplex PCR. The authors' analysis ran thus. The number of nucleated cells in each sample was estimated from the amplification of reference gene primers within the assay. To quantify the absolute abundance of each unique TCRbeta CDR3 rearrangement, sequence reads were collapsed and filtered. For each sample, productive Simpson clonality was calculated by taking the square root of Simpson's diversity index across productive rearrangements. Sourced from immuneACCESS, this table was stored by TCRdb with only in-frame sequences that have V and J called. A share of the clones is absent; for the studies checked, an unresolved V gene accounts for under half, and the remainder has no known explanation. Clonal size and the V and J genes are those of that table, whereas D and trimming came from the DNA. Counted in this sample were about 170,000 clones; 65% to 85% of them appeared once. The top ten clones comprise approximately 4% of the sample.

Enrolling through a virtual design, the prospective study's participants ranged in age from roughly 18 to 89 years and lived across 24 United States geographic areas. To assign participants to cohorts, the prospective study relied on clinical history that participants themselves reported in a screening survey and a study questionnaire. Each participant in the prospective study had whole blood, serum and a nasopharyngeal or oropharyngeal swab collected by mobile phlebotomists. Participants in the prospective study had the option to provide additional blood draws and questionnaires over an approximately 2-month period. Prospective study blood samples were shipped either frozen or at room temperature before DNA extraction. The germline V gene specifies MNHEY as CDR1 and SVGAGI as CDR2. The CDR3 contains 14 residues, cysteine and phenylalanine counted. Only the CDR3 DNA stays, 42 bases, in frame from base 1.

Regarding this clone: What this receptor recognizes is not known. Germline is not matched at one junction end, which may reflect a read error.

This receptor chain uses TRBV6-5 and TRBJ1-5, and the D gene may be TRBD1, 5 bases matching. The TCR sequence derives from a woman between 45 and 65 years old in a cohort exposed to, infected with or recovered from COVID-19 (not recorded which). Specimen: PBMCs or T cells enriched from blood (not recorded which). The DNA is TGTGCCAGCAGTGACTCATTAACAGGTCAGCCCCAGCATTTT. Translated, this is CASSDSLTGQPQHF.